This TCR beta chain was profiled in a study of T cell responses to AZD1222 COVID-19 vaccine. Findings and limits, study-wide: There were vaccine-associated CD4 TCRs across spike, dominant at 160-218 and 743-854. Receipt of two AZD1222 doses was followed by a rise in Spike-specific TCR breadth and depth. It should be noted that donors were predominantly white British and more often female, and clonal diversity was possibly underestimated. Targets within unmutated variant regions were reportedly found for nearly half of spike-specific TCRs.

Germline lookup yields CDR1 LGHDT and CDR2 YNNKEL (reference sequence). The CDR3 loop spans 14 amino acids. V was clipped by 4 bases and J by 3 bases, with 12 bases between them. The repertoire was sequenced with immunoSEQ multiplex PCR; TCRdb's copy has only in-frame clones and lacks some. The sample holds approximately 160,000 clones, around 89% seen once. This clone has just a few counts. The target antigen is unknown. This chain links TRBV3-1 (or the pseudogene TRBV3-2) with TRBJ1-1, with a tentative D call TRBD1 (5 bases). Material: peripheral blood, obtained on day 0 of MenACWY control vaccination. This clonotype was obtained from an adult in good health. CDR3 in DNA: TGTGCCAGCAGCCGAAGGACGGGGGACACTGAAGCTTTCTTT. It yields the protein CASSRRTGDTEAFF.